The sequence of this T cell receptor beta chain was determined in a study of cytomegalovirus exposure and HLA in healthy donors. General study points: Previous analysis showed most TCR beta V segments were productive about 87% or about 30% of the time. A later analysis linked a missense variant in DCLRE1C to the trimming of TCR beta V and J genes.

About this clone: Its antigen is still unknown.

Primers: 60 Vbeta forward and 13 Jbeta reverse. Only in-frame clones appear in the TCRdb table, and some are missing; sequencing was by immunoSEQ multiplex PCR. The table records under 200,000 clones, approximately 80% of them present only once. The V gene lost 4 bases and the J gene lost 1 base, with 5 bases spanning the gap. The V gene's germline CDR1 is WNHNN and CDR2 SYGVQD (reference sequence). The CDR3 consists of 13 residues. The source material was PBMCs. The genes are TRBV10-1 and TRBJ2-1, with D hard to call. This TCR derives from a man aged 25-40 years in good health and CMV-seronegative. Written as DNA, the CDR3 is TGCGCCAGCAGTGCCCTGTCCTACAATGAGCAGTTCTTC. Protein: CASSALSYNEQFF.